Many counts were recorded for the clone carrying this T cell receptor (beta chain). Antigen unknown. These data originate in a study of CD8 T cells in ankylosing spondylitis. Notes on the study in general: In peripheral blood, disease-linked CD8+ clones occurred at relatively low frequencies. Significantly higher representation of disease-linked clones was reported for matched ankylosing spondylitis synovial fluid.

The CDR3 loop spans 11 amino acids. V gave up 4 bases and J gave up 9 bases, with 10 bases separating them. CDR1 and CDR2 (germline): SQVTM, ANQGSEA. Making the TCR beta libraries involved quantitative 5'-RACE with molecular barcodes. TCRdb reprocessed the 5' RACE reads with MiXCR, giving one entry per CDR3 protein. Of 80,000 to 100,000 distinct CDR3 sequences listed, 8% to 10% are singletons. Sequences were obtained from blood, either unsorted or a sorted T cell fraction (not recorded which). The TCR was taken from a male donor with ankylosing spondylitis or in good health (not recorded which). The gene calls are TRBV29-1 and TRBJ2-1; D is unclear. CDR3 in DNA: TGCAGCGTTGCGATAGCAAGTGAGCAGTTCTTC. As protein: CSVAIASEQFF.